This T cell receptor beta chain is from a study of T cell clones after liver transplantation. The overall study: HCV positivity affected three of eight recipients; the rest lacked autoimmune or viral indications. Standard immunosuppression, with no induction, continued until 12-24 months after transplant.

V was pared by 4 bases and J by 0 bases, with 7 bases between. Germline V CDR1 and CDR2: SGHAT, FQNNGV. This CDR3 contains 14 residues. This table comes from immunoSEQ multiplex PCR, and its TCRdb copy is limited to in-frame clones, with some not included. The table records about 120,000 clones, about nine tenths of them present only once. By share of the sample, this clone is medium-sized. The rearrangement links TRBV11-2 to TRBJ1-3; D is unclear. This clonotype was obtained from a human patient who received a liver transplant. Some of the T cells may derive from the graft donor. The sample was CD4+ T cells from blood, taken 12 months after liver transplant. CDR3 DNA: TGTGCCAGCAGCTCAGTCCTCTCTGGAAACACCATATATTTT. Its protein product is CASSSVLSGNTIYF.